Listed here are 29 T cell receptor beta chains from one sample, sequenced in a study of blood T cell repertoires in COVID-19. Produced via immunoSEQ multiplex PCR; TCRdb's table is partial and in-frame only. This sample has approximately 460,000 clones, with about 88% found just once. The sample consisted of peripheral blood. Source of these receptors: a man aged 18-30 years with COVID-19, enrolled during active disease.

CDR3 DNA sequence: TGTGCCAGCAGTGAACTGAGCTCCTACAATGAGCAGTTCTTC. This codes for CASSELSSYNEQFF. This chain joins TRBV25-1 and TRBJ2-1, with D uncertain. From germline, CDR1 is MGHDK and CDR2 SYGVNS. Trimming shortened V by 2 bases and J by 0 bases, and 5 bases separated the two germline ends. The CDR3 has 14 residues.

J is TRBJ2-7 and V is TRBV10-2; 10 bases are a match to TRBD2. The junction had 6 bases not matched to a gene; V was cut back by 10 bases and J by 3 bases. Germline V gene sequence: CDR1 WSHSY, CDR2 SAAADI. The CDR3 sequence is 13 residues long. CDR3 DNA: TGCGCCACCCTAGCGGGGGAATTCTACGAGCAGTACTTC. This gives the protein CATLAGEFYEQYF.

The chain combines TRBV6-8 with TRBJ1-3, with TRBD1 identical over 9 bases. The V and J ends lost 6 bases and 1 base, in that order; junction bases with no gene match: 4. The CDR3 totals 15 residues. Germline V CDR1 and CDR2: MNHGY, SAAAGT. CDR3 loop: CASRPQGASGNTIYF. The DNA of the CDR3 is TGTGCCAGCAGGCCACAGGGGGCATCTGGAAACACCATATATTTT.

The rearrangement joins TRBV18 to TRBJ2-5; 8 bases are a match to TRBD1. Germline lookup yields CDR1 KGHSH and CDR2 LQKENI. The junction had 6 bases not matched to a gene; V was cut back by 2 bases and J by 4 bases. The CDR3 contains 15 residues. CDR3 nucleotides: TGTGCCAGCTCACCAAAACAGGGGGGTGGAGAGACCCAGTACTTC. Amino acid sequence: CASSPKQGGGETQYF.

J is TRBJ2-7 and V is TRBV12-3 or TRBV12-4; no reliable D call. The V end was cut by 3 bases, the J end by 6 bases, with 12 bases between. The CDR3 runs 13 residues. The CDR3 here is CASSFGQQAEQYF. CDR3 bases: TGTGCCAGCAGTTTTGGGCAGCAAGCCGAGCAGTACTTC.

The V and J genes are TRBV2 and TRBJ1-4; 8 bases are shared with TRBD1. V trimming: 8 bases; J trimming: 8 bases; junction bases outside the gene matches: 7. Germline CDR1 reads SNHLY; CDR2 reads FYNNEI. The CDR3 is 13 amino acids. The CDR3 here is CASGGQVGEKLFF. Written as DNA, the CDR3 is TGTGCCAGCGGGGGACAGGTGGGGGAAAAACTGTTTTTT.

The chain recombines TRBV3-1 (or the pseudogene TRBV3-2) with TRBJ2-1, with 7 nucleotides matching TRBD2. The CDR3 is 16 amino acids. V trimming: 0 bases; J trimming: 1 base; junction bases outside the gene matches: 3. From germline, CDR1 is LGHDT and CDR2 YNNKEL (reference sequence). CDR3 in DNA: TGTGCCAGCAGCCAAGAACCAGCGGGATCCTACAATGAGCAGTTCTTC. Translated, it gives CASSQEPAGSYNEQFF.

The rearrangement links TRBV5-8 to TRBJ2-3; D remains ambiguous. The CDR3 loop spans 15 amino acids. V was pared by 4 bases and J by 3 bases, with 15 bases between. CDR1 and CDR2 (germline): SGHTS, YDEGEE. The CDR3 loop is CASSAVRHVTDTQYF. CDR3 in DNA: TGTGCCAGCAGCGCGGTAAGGCATGTGACAGATACGCAGTATTTT. The full variable domain, completed using reference TRBV5-8 and TRBJ2-3, is EAGVTQSPTHLIKTRGQQATLRCSPISGHTSVYWYQQALGLGLQFLLWYDEGEERNRGNFPPRFSGRQFPNYSSELNVNALELEDSALYLCASSAVRHVTDTQYFGPGTRLTVL.

This chain uses TRBV12-5 with TRBJ1-3; a possible D gene is TRBD1 (6 bases). CDR3 length equals 14 residues. Germline values: CDR1 LGHNT, CDR2 FRNRAP. V lost 6 bases and J 7 bases, leaving 16 bases between the germline ends. The DNA for the CDR3 is TGTGCTAGTGGCCTCGGACAGAACCGGAACACCATATATTTT. Translation gives CASGLGQNRNTIYF.

This clone occurred once. V gene TRBV14 combines with J gene TRBJ2-3, with TRBD2 matching 9 bases. The V gene's germline CDR1 is SGHDN and CDR2 FVKESK. This CDR3 spans 16 amino acids. The V segment lost 0 bases and the J segment 1 base; nucleotides outside the gene matches: 2. As DNA, the CDR3 is TGTGCCAGCAGCCAAGATTTAGCGGGGGGCACAGATACGCAGTATTTT. Translating it yields CASSQDLAGGTDTQYF.

The chain employs TRBV11-3 and TRBJ2-7; the match to TRBD1 covers 7 bases. Germline assignment: CDR1 SGHNT and CDR2 YENEEA. CDR3 length equals 14 residues. Trimming cost V 1 base and J 2 bases; bases outside gene matches: 2. CDR3 residues: CASSLGTGPYEQYF. The CDR3 DNA reads TGTGCCAGCAGCTTAGGGACAGGCCCCTACGAGCAGTACTTC.

The CDR3 protein is CASSLGDRGEEKLFF. CDR3 nucleotides: TGTGCCAGCAGCTTAGGGGACAGGGGTGAGGAAAAACTGTTTTTT. The J gene is TRBJ1-4, the V gene TRBV7-8; TRBD1 matches 10 bases. V lost 1 base and J lost 8; bases outside the gene matches: 4. Germline V gives CDR1 SGHVS, CDR2 FQNEAQ. The CDR3 is made up of 15 amino acids.

V usage is TRBV7-9 and J usage is TRBJ2-1; D possibly corresponds to TRBD2 (6 bases). Germline V gene data show CDR1 as SEHNR and CDR2 as FQNEAQ (reference sequence). The CDR3 runs to 14 residues. V was clipped by 5 bases and J by 5 bases, with 13 bases between them. In DNA form, the CDR3 reads TGTGCCAGCAGCCTAGGACTAACCGACAATGAGCAGTTCTTC. Its protein product is CASSLGLTDNEQFF.

This clone appeared a single time. The chain uses TRBV7-8 and TRBJ2-3; 8 bases are shared with TRBD1. V lost 4 bases, J lost 2 bases, and 5 bases stayed unmatched. The germline V gene encodes CDR1 SGHVS and CDR2 FQNEAQ. The CDR3 extends over 15 amino acids. The CDR3 is CASSWGTGSTDTQYF. DNA for the CDR3: TGTGCCAGCAGCTGGGGGACAGGATCCACAGATACGCAGTATTTT.

The chain has TRBV5-1 and TRBJ1-1, with D unresolved. Per the germline V gene, CDR1 is SGHRS and CDR2 is YFSETQ. The length of the CDR3 is 16 residues. The V gene lost 0 bases and the J gene lost 0 bases, with 12 bases spanning the gap. CDR3 coding DNA: TGCGCCAGCAGCTTGGGTTTGGGCGGGATGAACACTGAAGCTTTCTTT. This encodes CASSLGLGGMNTEAFF.

The chain employs TRBV2 and TRBJ1-5, with no clear D. V gave up 2 bases and J gave up 1 base, with 9 bases separating them. This CDR3 is 15 amino acids long. Germline V gives CDR1 SNHLY, CDR2 FYNNEI. Here the CDR3 reads CASSELRESNQPQHF. DNA of the CDR3: TGTGCCAGCAGTGAACTTAGAGAGAGCAATCAGCCCCAGCATTTT. The entire variable domain, with the rest obtained from reference TRBV2 and TRBJ1-5, is as follows: EPEVTQTPSHQVTQMGQEVILRCVPISNHLYFYWYRQILGQKVEFLVSFYNNEISEKSEIFDDQFSVERPDGSNFTLKIRSTKLEDSAMYFCASSELRESNQPQHFGDGTRLSIL.

The rearrangement uses TRBV5-4 and TRBJ1-5; no clear D gene. Germline V CDR1 and CDR2: SGHNT, YYREEE (reference sequence). V was shortened by 0 bases and J by 0 bases, with 4 bases between the two germline ends. This CDR3 is built from 14 residues. CDR3: CASSLAGSNQPQHF. As DNA, the CDR3 is TGTGCCAGCAGCTTGGCGGGTAGCAATCAGCCCCAGCATTTT.

CDR3 coding DNA: TGTGCCATCAGCAGGGGACAGAGCTCCTACGAGCAGTACTTC. Translation: CAISRGQSSYEQYF. The chain carries TRBV10-3 and TRBJ2-7; 7 bases match TRBD1. The CDR3 totals 14 residues. Germline CDR1 ENHRY, CDR2 SYGVKD. The V gene end was trimmed by 6 bases and the J gene end by 0 bases; junction bases not matched to a gene: 5.

V and J are TRBV27 and TRBJ1-4, with 7 nucleotides matching TRBD1. V was pared by 4 bases and J by 5 bases, with 10 bases of the junction left unmatched. Per the germline V gene, CDR1 is MNHEY and CDR2 is SMNVEV (reference sequence). The CDR3 consists of 16 residues. The CDR3 DNA follows: TGTGCCAGCAGTTCGCACTCGGGACAGCTGAATGAAAAACTGTTTTTT. Its translation: CASSSHSGQLNEKLFF.

V usage is TRBV2 and J usage is TRBJ2-1; 7 nucleotides line up with TRBD1. J was trimmed by 9 bases and V by 8 bases; bases with no gene match: 16. The CDR3 is 15 residues long. Germline V gene lookup returns CDR1 SNHLY and CDR2 FYNNEI. The CDR3 protein is CASLGPTGSSGEQFF. CDR3 coding DNA: TGTGCCAGCCTGGGCCCGACAGGGTCCAGCGGTGAGCAGTTCTTC.

The chain recombines TRBV5-1 with TRBJ2-2; 10 bases agree with TRBD1. J lost 2 bases, V lost 0 bases, and 10 bases had no gene match. The germline gives CDR1 SGHRS, CDR2 YFSETQ. This CDR3 spans 19 amino acids. The CDR3 nucleotides read TGCGCCAGCAGCTTGGGCGGACAGGGGGGCCGTTTTAACACCGGGGAGCTGTTTTTT. As protein: CASSLGGQGGRFNTGELFF.

V is TRBV5-4 and J is TRBJ2-7; D might be TRBD2 (6 bases). CDR1 and CDR2 (germline): SGHNT, YYREEE (reference sequence). The CDR3 sequence is 17 residues long. V lost 5 bases and J lost 2, with 23 bases in between. The CDR3 nucleotides read TGTGCCAGCAGTCCCCCACCAACCGGGACTGGGACCTACGAGCAGTACTTC. The encoded protein is CASSPPPTGTGTYEQYF.

V gene TRBV12-5 combines with J gene TRBJ2-7; 7 bases align to TRBD2. The CDR3 is 15 residues long. CDR1 is LGHNT, CDR2 FRNRAP, per germline. Trimming took 0 bases from V and 6 from J; bases not matched to a gene: 8. CDR3 nucleotide sequence: TGTGCTAGTGGTTTGGTACGTTTAGCGGGTTCCGAGCAGTACTTC. Its translation: CASGLVRLAGSEQYF.

V is TRBV7-9 and J is TRBJ1-6, with a tentative D call TRBD1 (6 bases). V shed 6 bases and J shed 8 bases, with 11 bases lying between them. This CDR3 spans 13 amino acids. Germline lookup yields CDR1 SEHNR and CDR2 FQNEAQ (reference sequence). The CDR3 DNA sequence: TGTGCCAGCAGAGAATCAGGGGATTCACCCCTCCACTTT. It yields the protein CASRESGDSPLHF.

V and J are TRBV18 and TRBJ1-4; TRBD1 matches 7 bases. The J segment lost 6 bases and the V segment lost 3 bases, leaving 10 bases of the junction unmatched. Germline V gene sequence: CDR1 KGHSH, CDR2 LQKENI. The CDR3 consists of 16 residues. The CDR3 bases are TGTGCCAGCTCACCTCAGAAGGGACAGCTATATGAAAAACTGTTTTTT. It is translated as CASSPQKGQLYEKLFF.

This clone has just one count. As DNA, the CDR3 is TGTGCCAGCAGCGCCTCCGGGACTATACAAGAGACCCAGTACTTC. Its protein product is CASSASGTIQETQYF. The chain uses TRBV11-2 and TRBJ2-5, with 7 nucleotides matching TRBD2. Trimming removed 5 bases from V and 2 bases from J; junction bases left unmatched: 8. CDR1 is SGHAT, CDR2 FQNNGV, per germline. The CDR3 sequence is 15 residues long.

The chain carries TRBV2 and TRBJ2-2; D remains unclear. Germline CDR1 and CDR2: SNHLY and FYNNEI. This CDR3 is built from 15 residues. V lost 4 bases and J lost 0, with 9 bases in between. The CDR3 region has the DNA TGTGCCAGCAGTGTTGGGCAGACGAACACCGGGGAGCTGTTTTTT. Translation gives CASSVGQTNTGELFF.

V gene TRBV13 combines with J gene TRBJ1-2; 8 bases are shared with TRBD1. V shed 2 bases and J 8 bases; nucleotides not matched to a gene: 7. The length of the CDR3 is 14 residues. Germline-derived CDR1 and CDR2 are PRHDT and FYEKMQ (reference sequence). The CDR3 bases are TGTGCCAGCAGCTTATTCTCCAGGGGGCACGGCTACACCTTC. It specifies CASSLFSRGHGYTF.

This chain connects TRBV4-2 to TRBJ2-6; 9 bases are a match to TRBD1. The CDR3 runs to 17 residues. Germline V CDR1 and CDR2: LGHNA, YNFKEQ. With 1 base clipped from V and 0 bases from J, the junction kept 1 base outside the gene matches. CDR3 residues: CASSQGTGDSGANVLTF. The CDR3 DNA follows: TGTGCCAGCAGCCAAGGGACAGGGGACTCTGGGGCCAACGTCCTGACTTTC.